This TCR beta chain was captured in a study of cytomegalovirus exposure and HLA in healthy donors. Study-level information: Previous work identified 117 million unique TCR beta sequences from 150 million to 200 million T cells.

Turning to this clone: Its antigen is not identified.

Primers: 60 Vbeta forward and 13 Jbeta reverse. Here immunoSEQ multiplex PCR was the method, and the copy in TCRdb shows in-frame clones only, minus some. Of approximately 32,000 clones listed, more than 85% are singletons. Study findings and constraints: In a later analysis, at a false discovery rate of 0.05, over 15,000 TCR beta sequences matched HLA alleles. A few CMV-associated chains proved CMV antigen-specific in vitro.

Germline V gene sequence: CDR1 MNHEY, CDR2 SMNVEV (reference sequence). V shed 6 bases and J 7 bases; nucleotides not matched to a gene: 16. The CDR3 contains 16 residues. V is TRBV27 and J is TRBJ1-2, with 8 bases identical to TRBD1. The source is a woman aged 18-29 years in good health and CMV-seronegative. The sequencing sample was made of PBMCs. The CDR3 is CASSLLKDRAVGGYTF. As DNA, the CDR3 is TGTGCCAGCAGCCTCCTTAAGGACAGGGCTGTAGGTGGCTACACCTTC.